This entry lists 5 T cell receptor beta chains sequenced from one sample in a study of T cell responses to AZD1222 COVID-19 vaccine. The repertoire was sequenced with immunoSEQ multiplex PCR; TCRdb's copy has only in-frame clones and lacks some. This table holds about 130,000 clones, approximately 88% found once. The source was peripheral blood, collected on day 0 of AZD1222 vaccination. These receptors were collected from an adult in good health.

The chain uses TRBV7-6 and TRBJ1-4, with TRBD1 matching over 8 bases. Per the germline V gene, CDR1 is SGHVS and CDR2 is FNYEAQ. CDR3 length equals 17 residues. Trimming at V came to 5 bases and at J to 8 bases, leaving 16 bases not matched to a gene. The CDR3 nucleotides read TGTGCCAGCAGCCCATTCCAGGGGGCGGGGTACGGCGAAAAACTGTTTTTT. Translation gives CASSPFQGAGYGEKLFF.

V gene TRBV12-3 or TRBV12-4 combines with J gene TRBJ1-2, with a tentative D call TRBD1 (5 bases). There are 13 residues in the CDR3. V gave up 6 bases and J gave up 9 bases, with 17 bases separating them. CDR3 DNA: TGTGCCAGCAGCAGGGATTCTCGCTGGAGCTACACCTTC. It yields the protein CASSRDSRWSYTF.

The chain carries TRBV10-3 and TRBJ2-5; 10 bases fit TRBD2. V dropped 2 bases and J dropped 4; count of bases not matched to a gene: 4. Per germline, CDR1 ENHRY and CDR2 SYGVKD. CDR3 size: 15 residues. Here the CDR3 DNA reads TGTGCCATCAGTGAGAGGACTAGCGGTAGAGAGACCCAGTACTTC. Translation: CAISERTSGRETQYF.

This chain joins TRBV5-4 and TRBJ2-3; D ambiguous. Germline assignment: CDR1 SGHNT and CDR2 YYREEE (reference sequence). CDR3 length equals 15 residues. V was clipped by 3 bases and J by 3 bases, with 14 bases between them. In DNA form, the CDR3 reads TGTGCCAGCAGCTCGCCCTTCCTAGGGACAGATACGCAGTATTTT. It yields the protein CASSSPFLGTDTQYF.

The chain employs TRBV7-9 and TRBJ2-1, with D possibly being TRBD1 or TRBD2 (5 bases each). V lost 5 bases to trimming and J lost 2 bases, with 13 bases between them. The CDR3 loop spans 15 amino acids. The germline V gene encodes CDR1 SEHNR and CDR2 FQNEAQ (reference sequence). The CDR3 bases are TGTGCCAGCAGCCGTGACAGACTAACCTACAATGAGCAGTTCTTC. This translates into CASSRDRLTYNEQFF. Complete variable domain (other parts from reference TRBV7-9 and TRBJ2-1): DTGVSQNPRHKITKRGQNVTFRCDPISEHNRLYWYRQTLGQGPEFLTYFQNEAQLEKSRLLSDRFSAERPKGSFSTLEIQRTEQGDSAMYLCASSRDRLTYNEQFFGPGTRLTVL.